Included here is one T cell receptor beta chain sequence, with context. The antigen remains unidentified. The data are from a study of T cell responses to AZD1222 COVID-19 vaccine. The table came from immunoSEQ multiplex PCR; TCRdb's copy has only in-frame clones and leaves some out. Among approximately 150,000 clones listed, 88% were seen once. V lost 6 bases to trimming and J lost 0 bases, with 17 bases between them. Germline CDR1 is MNHNY and CDR2 is SVGAGI (reference sequence). The CDR3 runs 16 residues. Findings and caveats of the study: There were vaccine-associated CD4 TCRs across spike, dominant at 160-218 and 743-854. The peak T cell response came first, and repertoires were sampled only after it. Rises in breadth and depth of Spike-specific TCRs came after two AZD1222 doses. There were mostly white British donors and more females than males, and clonal diversity was possibly underestimated.

V and J are TRBV6-6 and TRBJ1-1, with a weak D call TRBD1 (5 bases). This specimen consisted of peripheral blood, obtained on day 0 of MenACWY control vaccination. The receptor's source is an adult in good health. The CDR3 here is CASRPIRTRMNTEAFF. For the CDR3, the DNA is TGTGCCAGCAGACCCATTAGGACACGAATGAACACTGAAGCTTTCTTT.